Listed below are T cell receptor beta chains from one sample, sequenced in a study of blood T cells in healthy people across ages. TCRdb re-called the 5' RACE reads through MiXCR, storing one row per CDR3 protein. Seen here are approximately 900,000 distinct CDR3 sequences, about 44% observed once, and the top ten hold under 15%. Sequences were obtained from blood. Receptors originate from a man aged 30 to 45 in good health. The CDR3 runs from the conserved cysteine through the conserved F or W. Each record gives: D gene, V gene, J gene, clone size, CDR3 protein, CDR3 DNA. D genes are given only for firm matches. Clone size is given for some rows only: seen once, a few or many times, or a class if the clone is expanded.

-	TRBV7-2	TRBJ2-1	-	CASSSVGTGSNEQFF	TGTGCCAGCAGCTCGGTCGGGACGGGATCCAATGAGCAGTTCTTC
-	TRBV6-2/TRBV6-3	TRBJ1-2	-	CASSYLSEGEGYGYTF	TGTGCCAGCAGCTACTTGTCAGAGGGCGAGGGATATGGCTACACCTTC
TRBD1	TRBV10-3	TRBJ1-2	once	CAISPGGSYTF	TGTGCCATCAGCCCAGGGGGGAGCTACACCTTC
-	TRBV20-1	TRBJ2-3	-	CSARGPRNGGDTQYF	TGCAGTGCTAGAGGCCCTCGGAATGGTGGAGATACGCAGTATTTT
TRBD2	TRBV5-1	TRBJ2-3	-	CASSLVMREAPTDTQYF	TGCGCCAGCAGCTTGGTGATGCGGGAGGCCCCCACAGATACGCAGTATTTT
-	TRBV29-1	TRBJ1-4	once	CSVGDIPNEKLFF	TGCAGCGTTGGAGACATACCGAATGAAAAACTGTTTTTT
-	TRBV6-2/TRBV6-3	TRBJ2-1	few	CASRSGGSWGNEQFF	TGTGCCAGCAGATCCGGCGGCAGTTGGGGCAATGAGCAGTTCTTC
-	TRBV9	TRBJ1-5	-	CASSVSGGEQPQHF	TGTGCCAGCAGCGTATCCGGGGGCGAGCAGCCCCAGCATTTT
-	TRBV6-1	TRBJ2-1	-	CASETGGTGTNEQFF	TGTGCCAGCGAAACGGGAGGGACAGGGACCAATGAGCAGTTCTTC
-	TRBV5-5	TRBJ2-3	-	CASSRVGPGREITDKADTQYF	TGTGCCAGCAGCCGCGTTGGACCGGGACGAGAAATTACTGATAAGGCAGATACGCAGTATTTT
-	TRBV28	TRBJ2-7	few	CATHVSGPYEQYF	TGTGCCACCCACGTCAGCGGACCGTACGAGCAGTACTTC
TRBD1	TRBV30	TRBJ1-6	-	CAWSPYRGVAGLRPLHF	TGTGCCTGGAGCCCTTACAGGGGCGTCGCGGGGTTAAGGCCCCTCCACTTT
-	TRBV3-1	TRBJ2-3	-	CASSQVSSAQYF	TGTGCCAGCAGCCAAGTCTCCTCGGCGCAGTATTTT
-	TRBV9	TRBJ2-1	few	CASSFPDVVQFF	TGTGCCAGCAGCTTTCCGGACGTAGTGCAGTTCTTC
-	TRBV7-9	TRBJ1-1	few	CASSIGTGNTEAFF	TGTGCCAGCAGCATCGGGACGGGGAACACTGAAGCTTTCTTT
-	TRBV12-3/TRBV12-4	TRBJ2-1	-	CASSLVRTDNEQFF	TGTGCCAGCAGTTTAGTCCGGACAGACAATGAGCAGTTCTTC
-	TRBV20-1	TRBJ1-5	-	CSARDGSASGSNQPQHF	TGCAGTGCTAGAGATGGTTCGGCCTCAGGGTCCAATCAGCCCCAGCATTTT
-	TRBV7-9	TRBJ2-7	once	CASSLGRAGSDEQYF	TGTGCCAGCAGCTTAGGTCGGGCAGGGTCTGACGAGCAGTACTTC
-	TRBV28	TRBJ2-7	-	CASSLPGQPKSYEQYF	TGTGCCAGCAGTTTACCAGGACAGCCGAAATCCTACGAGCAGTACTTC
-	TRBV5-1	TRBJ2-5	few	CASSLIQAKETQYF	TGCGCCAGCAGCTTAATCCAGGCTAAAGAGACCCAGTACTTC
-	TRBV7-9	TRBJ1-1	-	CASSSTGKLFDAFF	TGTGCCAGCAGCTCCACAGGGAAATTATTTGATGCTTTCTTT
-	TRBV7-2	TRBJ2-1	-	CASSSHYGEWLQFF	TGTGCCAGCAGCTCCCACTATGGGGAGTGGTTGCAGTTCTTC
-	TRBV4-1	TRBJ2-5	-	CASSPLGATYQETQYF	TGCGCCAGCAGCCCCCTCGGGGCTACGTACCAAGAGACCCAGTACTTC
-	TRBV3-1	TRBJ1-2	-	CASSPYRQKLTYGYTF	TGTGCCAGCAGTCCATATCGACAGAAACTGACCTATGGCTACACCTTC
-	TRBV20-1	TRBJ1-2	-	CSADDRIRGYTF	TGCAGTGCGGATGACAGGATTCGAGGCTACACCTTC
TRBD1	TRBV29-1	TRBJ2-7	many	CSVEDLTGEYYEQYF	TGCAGCGTTGAAGATTTGACAGGGGAATACTACGAGCAGTACTTC
-	TRBV20-1	TRBJ1-1	-	CSARNWDNTEAFF	TGCAGTGCTAGGAATTGGGATAACACTGAAGCTTTCTTT
-	TRBV20-1	TRBJ2-1	-	CSARERDFEQFF	TGCAGTGCTAGAGAGCGGGACTTTGAGCAGTTCTTC
-	TRBV21-1	TRBJ2-3	-	CASSSGGQGAPLLTDAQYF	TGTGCCAGCAGCTCCGGAGGACAGGGGGCGCCACTTCTGACAGATGCGCAGTATTTT